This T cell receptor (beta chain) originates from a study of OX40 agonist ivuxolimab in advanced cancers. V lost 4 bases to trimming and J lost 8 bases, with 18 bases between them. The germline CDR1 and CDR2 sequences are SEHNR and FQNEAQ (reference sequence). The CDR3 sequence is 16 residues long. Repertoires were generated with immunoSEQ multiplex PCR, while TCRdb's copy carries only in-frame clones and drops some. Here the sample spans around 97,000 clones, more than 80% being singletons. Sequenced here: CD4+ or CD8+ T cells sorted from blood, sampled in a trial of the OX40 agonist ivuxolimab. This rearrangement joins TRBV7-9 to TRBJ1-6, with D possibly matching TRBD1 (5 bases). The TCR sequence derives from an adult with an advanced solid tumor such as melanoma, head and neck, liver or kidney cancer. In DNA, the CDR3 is TGTGCCAGCAGCTCAGGCAGGGCCCCTTTAGATTCACCCCTCCACTTT. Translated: CASSSGRAPLDSPLHF.